This T cell receptor (beta chain) comes out of a study of OX40 agonist ivuxolimab in advanced cancers. Overall study: Patients received ivuxolimab, an agonistic anti-OX40 (CD134) antibody.

Looked up from germline, CDR1 is SQVTM and CDR2 is ANQGSEA. The V and J ends lost 7 bases and 1 base, in that order; junction bases with no gene match: 2. There are 12 residues in the CDR3. Here immunoSEQ multiplex PCR was the method, and the copy in TCRdb shows in-frame clones only, minus some. The sample shows 25,000 to 30,000 clones, about 89% of them seen only once. Points from the study as a whole: Antigen specificity of clonally expanded peripheral T cells was not established.

On this clone: Its antigen is not identified.

The receptor comes from an adult with an advanced solid tumor such as melanoma, head and neck, liver or kidney cancer. The sequencing here drew on CD4+ or CD8+ T cells sorted from blood, taken in a trial of the OX40 agonist ivuxolimab. The V and J genes are TRBV29-1 and TRBJ2-7; 9 bases are a match to TRBD1. Here the CDR3 reads CSAGQGSYEQYF. The CDR3, as DNA: TGCAGCGCGGGACAGGGTTCCTACGAGCAGTACTTC.